This T cell receptor (beta chain) appears in the sequencing data of a study of OX40 agonist ivuxolimab in advanced cancers. Overall study findings and caveats: CD8+ T cells showed, on average, more clonal expansion than CD4+ cells.

To note about this clone: Antigen specificity is unknown.

Using immunoSEQ multiplex PCR, the repertoire was profiled, and TCRdb retains in-frame clones only, with some absent. The sample yields approximately 100,000 clones, 80% to 95% seen once. CDR1 is LNHDA and CDR2 is SQIVND in the germline V gene (reference sequence). This CDR3 comprises 16 residues. V lost 3 bases, J lost 0 bases, and 9 bases lay in between. This receptor was identified in an adult with an advanced solid tumor such as melanoma, head and neck, liver or kidney cancer. The V and J genes are TRBV19 and TRBJ2-6; D remains unclear. The material was CD4+ or CD8+ T cells sorted from blood, obtained in a trial of the OX40 agonist ivuxolimab. The CDR3 sequence is CASSMWWGSGANVLTF. The DNA of the CDR3 is TGTGCCAGTAGTATGTGGTGGGGCTCTGGGGCCAACGTCCTGACTTTC.